This T cell receptor (beta chain) was sequenced in a study of blood T cell repertoires in COVID-19. About the study: Sources were T cells, B-cell-depleted T cells, or PBMCs; the material itself was cDNA or gDNA.

Original processing notes: Amplification of reference gene primers was used by the study to estimate nucleated cell counts. Data came from immunoSEQ multiplex PCR; TCRdb stores just in-frame clones and leaves some out. V, J and clone size derive from that table, while D and trimming were established from the DNA sequence. The sample holds around 35,000 clones; more than 85% are singletons and the top ten take 62%. The V end lost 5 bases, the J end lost 6 bases, and 7 bases lay between the germline ends. This CDR3 is 11 amino acids long. The receptor comes from a man between 65 and 85 years old with acute or convalescent COVID-19. This chain connects TRBV12-3 or TRBV12-4 to TRBJ2-5, with D unclear. Sequencing used peripheral blood. The CDR3 reads CASSHSKTQYF. The CDR3 DNA sequence: TGTGCCAGCAGTCATTCCAAGACCCAGTACTTC.